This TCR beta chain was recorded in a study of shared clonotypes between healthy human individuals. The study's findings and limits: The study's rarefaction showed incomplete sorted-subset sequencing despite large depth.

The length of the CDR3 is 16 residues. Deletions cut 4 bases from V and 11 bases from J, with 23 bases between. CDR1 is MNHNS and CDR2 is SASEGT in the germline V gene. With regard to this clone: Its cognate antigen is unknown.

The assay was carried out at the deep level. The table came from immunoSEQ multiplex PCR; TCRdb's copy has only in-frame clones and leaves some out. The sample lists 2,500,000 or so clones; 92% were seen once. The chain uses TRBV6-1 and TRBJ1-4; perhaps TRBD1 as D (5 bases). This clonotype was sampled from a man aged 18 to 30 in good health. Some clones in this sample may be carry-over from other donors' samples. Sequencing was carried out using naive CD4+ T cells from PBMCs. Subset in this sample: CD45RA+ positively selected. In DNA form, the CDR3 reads TGTGCCAGCAGTGGAGGGGAAATTCTCTTAATGAAGAAACTGTTTTTT. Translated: CASSGGEILLMKKLFF.